This T cell receptor beta chain was sequenced during a study of CD8 T cells in ankylosing spondylitis. Whole-study results and caveats: Ankylosing spondylitis blood seemed to carry a telltale TCR beta motif made of seven or eight highly homologous variants.

This clonotype has more than one count but fewer than ten. The antigen remains undetermined. A single record per CDR3 protein comes from TCRdb applying MiXCR to the 5' RACE reads. The sample contains a few hundred thousand distinct CDR3 sequences, around 8% of which appear only once. This CDR3 spans 16 amino acids. The trim removed 5 bases at V and 2 bases at J, leaving 10 bases unmatched. Germline V gene lookup returns CDR1 SEHNR and CDR2 FQNEAQ (reference sequence). The sample taken for sequencing was blood, either unsorted or a sorted T cell fraction (not recorded which). The receptor was isolated from a male donor with ankylosing spondylitis. This rearrangement joins TRBV7-9 to TRBJ2-3; 7 bases are a match to TRBD2. The CDR3 DNA follows: TGTGCCAGCAGCCATCTAGCGGAGAGGGACACAGATACGCAGTATTTT. Residues: CASSHLAERDTDTQYF.